Here is one T cell receptor beta chain with its context. The antigen is undetermined. This entry belongs to a study of CD8+CD57+ T cells in acquired aplastic anemia. Study-level background: Yields of DNA that came from sorted CD4+ and CD8+ cells averaged about 3.3 ug. Findings and limits, study-wide: Controls did not differ significantly from patients in CD8+ Simpson's diversity.

In patients chosen for sequencing, flow cytometry had shown CD8+CD57+ cell expansion. All patients had severe acquired aplastic anemia. Genomic DNA acted as the template from which TCR beta VDJ combination and CDR3 sequence profiling were carried out. TCRdb redid the calling of the reads with MiXCR, one entry per CDR3 protein. The data contain approximately 160,000 distinct CDR3 sequences, less than 50% of them seen just once; the ten biggest clones take up 3.2%. Material: sorted CD4+, CD8+, or CD8+CD57+ T cells (not recorded which) from PBMCs. The source of this sequence is a human donor with aplastic anemia.

The CDR3 DNA reads TGCAGTGCTAGCCCTGAAGCTTTCTTT. Translation: CSASPEAFF. The J gene is TRBJ1-1, the V gene TRBV20-1; D remains ambiguous. The length of the CDR3 is 9 residues. Trimming removed 3 bases at V and 6 bases at J, with 2 bases between. The germline gives CDR1 DFQATT, CDR2 SNEGSKA (reference sequence).